This TCR beta chain was recorded in a study of shared clonotypes between healthy human individuals. Study-wide results and caveats: A generally larger estimated richness was seen in naive subsets than in memory subsets.

The CDR3 is 12 residues long. V shed 7 bases and J 0 bases; nucleotides not matched to a gene: 1. CDR1 is GTSNPN and CDR2 is SVGIG in the germline V gene (reference sequence). A word on this clone: Its specificity is not known.

Repertoires were generated with immunoSEQ multiplex PCR, while TCRdb's copy carries only in-frame clones and drops some. The sample holds 2 million or so clones, 85% to 95% seen once. What was sequenced was naive CD4+ T cells sorted from blood. The subset was: CD45RA+ positively selected. The V and J genes are TRBV30 and TRBJ2-3, with TRBD1 matching over 7 bases. The source is a man aged 18 to 35 in good health. The DNA of the CDR3 is TGTGCCTTGACAGGGAGCACAGATACGCAGTATTTT. Its protein product is CALTGSTDTQYF.